This TCR beta chain was observed in a study of PD-L1 blockade in urothelial cancer. For the study at large: Patients arrived having already received 0 to 3 prior chemotherapy regimens. Analyzed time points were 3 weeks (second dose) and 6 weeks after therapy began.

Indicated time point: peripheral blood 6 weeks after treatment start. Per germline, CDR1 LNHNV and CDR2 YYDKDF (reference sequence). The CDR3 totals 16 residues. V shed 1 base and J shed 1 base, with 10 bases lying between them. Profiled with immunoSEQ multiplex PCR; TCRdb holds only in-frame clones, not every one. The sample consists of about 50,000 clones, approximately 80% of them appearing once. The chain couples TRBV15 to TRBJ2-2; D perhaps matches TRBD1 (5 bases). Sequenced here: PBMCs, sampled around atezolizumab (anti-PD-L1) treatment. The TCR was taken from a man in his sixties or seventies with urothelial cancer. CDR3 DNA sequence: TGTGCCACCAGCAGAGGCGCCAGGGAGAACACCGGGGAGCTGTTTTTT. Its translation: CATSRGARENTGELFF.